The present TCR beta chain was sequenced within a study of T cells in Graves' hyperthyroidism and ophthalmopathy. Overall study context: Once the initial diagnosis was made, peripheral blood was obtained before any treatment.

The TCR beta CDR3 regions underwent amplification using RNA transcripts as the source. The primer set for the first-round RT-PCR of the TCR CDR3 was HTBI. TCRdb analysed the multiplex PCR reads with MiXCR anew, one entry per CDR3 protein. The profile shows 380,000 or so distinct CDR3 sequences, approximately 15% of them singletons. Trimming took off 7 bases at V and 6 bases at J, with 18 bases between the two ends. Germline V gives CDR1 LGHDT, CDR2 YNNKEL (reference sequence). This CDR3 is 14 amino acids long. This clonotype was detected ten times or more. The hyperthyroidism was newly diagnosed and had lasted under 2 months; the patients were aged 18 to 65. Diagnosing involved the use of clinical symptoms, serum thyroxine and TRAb, thyroid ultrasound and orbital computed tomography.

Sequences were obtained from blood. This chain joins TRBV3-1 and TRBJ1-1, with TRBD1 as a possible D gene (5 bases). This TCR derives from a woman in her twenties or thirties with Graves' hyperthyroidism. The CDR3 region is CASTLSDRGAEAFF. CDR3 bases: TGTGCCAGCACTCTCTCCGACAGAGGGGCTGAAGCTTTCTTT. Drawing the rest from reference TRBV3-1 and TRBJ1-1, the complete variable domain is DTAVSQTPKYLVTQMGNDKSIKCEQNLGHDTMYWYKQDSKKFLKIMFSYNNKELIINETVPNRFSPKSPDKAHLNLHINSLELGDSAVYFCASTLSDRGAEAFFGQGTRLTVV.